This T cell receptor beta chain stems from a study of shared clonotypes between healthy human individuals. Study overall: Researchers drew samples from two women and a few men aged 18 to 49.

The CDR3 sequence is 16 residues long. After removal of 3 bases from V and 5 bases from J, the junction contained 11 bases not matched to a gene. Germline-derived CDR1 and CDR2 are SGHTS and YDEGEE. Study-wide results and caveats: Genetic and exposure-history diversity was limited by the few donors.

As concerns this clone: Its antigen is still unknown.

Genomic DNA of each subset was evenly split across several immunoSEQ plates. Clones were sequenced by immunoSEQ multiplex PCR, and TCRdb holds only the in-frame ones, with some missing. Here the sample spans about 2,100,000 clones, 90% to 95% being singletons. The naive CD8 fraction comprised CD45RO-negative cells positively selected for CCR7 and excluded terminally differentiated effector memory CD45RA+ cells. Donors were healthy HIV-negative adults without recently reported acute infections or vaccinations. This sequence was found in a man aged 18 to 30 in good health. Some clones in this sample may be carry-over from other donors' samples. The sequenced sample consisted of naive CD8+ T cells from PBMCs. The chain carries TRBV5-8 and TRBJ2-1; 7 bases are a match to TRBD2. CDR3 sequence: CASSSLAELHHNEQFF. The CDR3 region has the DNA TGTGCCAGCAGCTCCCTAGCGGAGCTCCACCACAATGAGCAGTTCTTC. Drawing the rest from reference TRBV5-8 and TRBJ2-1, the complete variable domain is EAGVTQSPTHLIKTRGQQATLRCSPISGHTSVYWYQQALGLGLQFLLWYDEGEERNRGNFPPRFSGRQFPNYSSELNVNALELEDSALYLCASSSLAELHHNEQFFGPGTRLTVL.